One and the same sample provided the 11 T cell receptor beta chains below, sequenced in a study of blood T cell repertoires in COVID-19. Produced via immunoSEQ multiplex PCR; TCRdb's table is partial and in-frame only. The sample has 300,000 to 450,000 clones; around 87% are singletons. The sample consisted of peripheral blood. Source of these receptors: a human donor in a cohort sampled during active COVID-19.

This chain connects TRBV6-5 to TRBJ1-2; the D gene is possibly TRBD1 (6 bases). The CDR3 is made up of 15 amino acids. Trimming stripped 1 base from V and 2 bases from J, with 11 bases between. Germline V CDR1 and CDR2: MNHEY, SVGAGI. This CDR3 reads CASSYLGQKNYGYTF. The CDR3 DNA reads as TGTGCCAGCAGTTACTTAGGACAGAAGAACTATGGCTACACCTTC.

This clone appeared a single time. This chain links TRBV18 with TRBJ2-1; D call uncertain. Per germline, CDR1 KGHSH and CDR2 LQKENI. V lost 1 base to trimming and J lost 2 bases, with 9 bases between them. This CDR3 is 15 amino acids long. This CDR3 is CASSPREDPYNEQFF. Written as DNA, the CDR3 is TGTGCCAGCTCACCACGAGAGGATCCCTACAATGAGCAGTTCTTC.

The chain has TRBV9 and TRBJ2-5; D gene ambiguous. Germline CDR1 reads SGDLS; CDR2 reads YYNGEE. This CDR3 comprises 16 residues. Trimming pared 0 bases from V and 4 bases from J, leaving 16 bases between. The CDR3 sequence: CASSVDLGVNGETQYF. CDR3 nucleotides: TGTGCCAGCAGCGTAGATCTGGGCGTGAACGGAGAGACCCAGTACTTC. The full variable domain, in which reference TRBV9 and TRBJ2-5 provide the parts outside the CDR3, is DSGVTQTPKHLITATGQRVTLRCSPRSGDLSVYWYQQSLDQGLQFLIQYYNGEERAKGNILERFSAQQFPDLHSELNLSSLELGDSALYFCASSVDLGVNGETQYFGPGTRLLVL.

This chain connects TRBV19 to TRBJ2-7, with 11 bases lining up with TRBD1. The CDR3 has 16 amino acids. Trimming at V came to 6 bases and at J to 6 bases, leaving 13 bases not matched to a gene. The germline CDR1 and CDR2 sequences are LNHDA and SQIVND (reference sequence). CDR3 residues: CASSRISPGQGVEQYF. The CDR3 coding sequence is TGTGCCAGTAGCCGTATTAGCCCGGGACAGGGGGTCGAGCAGTACTTC.

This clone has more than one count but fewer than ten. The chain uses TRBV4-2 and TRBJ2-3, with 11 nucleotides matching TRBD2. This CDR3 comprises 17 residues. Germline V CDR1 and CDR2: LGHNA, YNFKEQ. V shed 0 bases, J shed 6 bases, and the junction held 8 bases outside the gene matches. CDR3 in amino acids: CASSQDLTSGRIDTQYF. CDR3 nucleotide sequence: TGTGCCAGCAGCCAAGATTTAACTAGCGGGAGAATTGATACGCAGTATTTT.

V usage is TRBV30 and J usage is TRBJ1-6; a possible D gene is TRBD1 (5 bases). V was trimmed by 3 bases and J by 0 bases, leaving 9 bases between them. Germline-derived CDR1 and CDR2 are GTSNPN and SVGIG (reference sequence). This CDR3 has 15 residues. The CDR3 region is CAWSGGSSYNSPLHF. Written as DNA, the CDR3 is TGTGCCTGGAGCGGGGGGAGCTCCTATAATTCACCCCTCCACTTT.

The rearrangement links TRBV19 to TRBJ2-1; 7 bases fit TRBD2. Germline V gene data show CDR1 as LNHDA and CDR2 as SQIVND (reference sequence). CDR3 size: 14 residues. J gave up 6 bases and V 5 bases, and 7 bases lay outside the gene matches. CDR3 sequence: CASSFSGNRNEQFF. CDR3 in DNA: TGTGCCAGTAGTTTCAGCGGGAACCGCAATGAGCAGTTCTTC.

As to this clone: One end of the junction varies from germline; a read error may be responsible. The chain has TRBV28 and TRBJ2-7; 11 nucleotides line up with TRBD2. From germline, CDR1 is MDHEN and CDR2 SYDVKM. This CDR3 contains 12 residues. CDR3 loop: CASSPRLAGPSF. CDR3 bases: TGTGCCAGCAGCCCCAGACTAGCGGGGCCTTCCTTC.

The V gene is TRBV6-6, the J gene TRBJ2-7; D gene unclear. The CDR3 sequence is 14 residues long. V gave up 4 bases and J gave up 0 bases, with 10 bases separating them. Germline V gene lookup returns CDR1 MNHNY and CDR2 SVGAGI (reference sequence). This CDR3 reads CASSWSVGSYEQYF. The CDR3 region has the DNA TGTGCCAGCAGTTGGTCGGTCGGCTCCTACGAGCAGTACTTC.

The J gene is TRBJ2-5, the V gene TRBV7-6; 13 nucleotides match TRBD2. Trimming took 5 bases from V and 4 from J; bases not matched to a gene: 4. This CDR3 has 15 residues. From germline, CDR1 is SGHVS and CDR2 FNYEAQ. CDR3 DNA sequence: TGTGCCAGCAGCCACGGACTAGCGGGGGTAGAGACCCAGTACTTC. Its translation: CASSHGLAGVETQYF.

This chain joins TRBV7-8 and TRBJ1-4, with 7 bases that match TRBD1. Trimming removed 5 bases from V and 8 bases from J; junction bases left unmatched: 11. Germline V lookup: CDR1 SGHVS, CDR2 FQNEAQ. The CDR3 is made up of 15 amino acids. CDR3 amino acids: CASSLRTGRGEKLFF. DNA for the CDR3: TGTGCCAGCAGCCTACGGACAGGACGAGGGGAAAAACTGTTTTTT.